The following is a TCR beta chain sequence with its context. Its antigen is not known. The data originate from a study of T cell repertoires in cytomegalovirus infection. Study-wide results and limits: Across the ex vivo response, the dominant clonotypes were HLA-C-restricted CMV-specific TCR beta clonotypes.

There are 16 residues in the CDR3. V was trimmed by 5 bases and J by 0 bases, leaving 14 bases between them. Germline V gene sequence: CDR1 GTSNPN, CDR2 SVGIG (reference sequence). Via MiXCR, TCRdb re-called the reads, giving one row per CDR3 protein. This sample has 400,000 to 550,000 distinct CDR3 sequences, with around 10% found just once. The source is a human donor in good health (CMV status not recorded). Some clones in this sample may be carry-over from other donors' samples. The sequenced sample consisted of PBMCs. The chain employs TRBV30 and TRBJ1-6, with D possibly matching TRBD1 (5 bases). CDR3 protein: CAWGAGISSYNSPLHF. The CDR3 nucleotides are TGTGCCTGGGGGGCAGGGATAAGCTCCTATAATTCACCCCTCCACTTT.